This T cell receptor beta chain was retrieved from a study of T-cell memory formation after mild COVID-19. Findings and caveats of the study: Contracting clones, day 15 to 85, had balanced CD4/CD8, and later expanders favored CD4+. Some clones that responded turned up in pre-infection memory, which suggests that cross-reactive memory joined in.

Germline CDR1 and CDR2: SEHNR and FQNEAQ (reference sequence). The ends were cut back, 1 base at V and 2 bases at J, with 10 bases in the middle. The CDR3 consists of 15 residues. This clonotype was recorded many times. No antigen is known for it. TCR alpha and TCR beta cDNA libraries carrying sample barcodes and UMIs came from 5'RACE with constant-segment primers. TCRdb re-analysed the 5' RACE reads in MiXCR, keeping a single row per CDR3 protein. The sample shows some 31,000 distinct CDR3 sequences, roughly 12% of them seen only once. The receptor was derived from an adult woman who had mild COVID-19 (a few samples of this study predate the infection). Cell type and time point are not known. The sample was PBMCs or a T cell subset sorted from them (not recorded which). The rearrangement links TRBV7-9 to TRBJ2-3, with D possibly matching TRBD2 (6 bases). For the CDR3, the DNA is TGTGCCAGCAGCTTAGTGGGAGGATCCACAGATACGCAGTATTTT. It specifies CASSLVGGSTDTQYF.